What follows are 20 T cell receptor beta chains derived from one specimen sequenced in a study of blood T cell repertoires in COVID-19. Repertoires were generated with immunoSEQ multiplex PCR, while TCRdb's copy carries only in-frame clones and drops some. Altogether approximately 150,000 clones are present, 70% to 90% being singletons, with the ten largest covering around 5%. The sample taken for sequencing was peripheral blood. Every receptor here comes from a human donor in a cohort sampled during active COVID-19.

The rearrangement joins TRBV6-5 to TRBJ2-7; 9 nucleotides match TRBD1. Germline V CDR1 and CDR2: MNHEY, SVGAGI. CDR3 length: 15 amino acids. J gave up 2 bases and V 5 bases, and 7 bases lay outside the gene matches. The CDR3 DNA follows: TGTGCCAGCAGTCGCGGAGGGACAGGGACCTACGAGCAGTACTTC. Amino acid sequence: CASSRGGTGTYEQYF.

V and J are TRBV2 and TRBJ2-5, with a weak D call TRBD2 (6 bases). The CDR3 covers 13 residues. V was clipped by 0 bases and J by 7 bases, with 9 bases between them. CDR1 is SNHLY, CDR2 FYNNEI, per germline. The CDR3 reads CASSEARGGTQYF. In DNA form, the CDR3 reads TGTGCCAGCAGTGAAGCGCGGGGAGGGACCCAGTACTTC.

The V call is TRBV7-9, the J call TRBJ2-7, with D hard to call. This CDR3 comprises 15 residues. Germline V CDR1 and CDR2: SEHNR, FQNEAQ (reference sequence). V dropped 4 bases and J dropped 0 bases, with 13 bases sitting between them. In DNA form, the CDR3 reads TGTGCCAGCAGCTCCTCGGCTAGACGCTCCTACGAGCAGTACTTC. Protein product: CASSSSARRSYEQYF.

The chain employs TRBV30 and TRBJ1-1; 9 nucleotides align to TRBD1. The CDR3 length is 16 residues. V shed 4 bases, J shed 0 bases, and the junction held 9 bases outside the gene matches. The germline gives CDR1 GTSNPN, CDR2 SVGIG (reference sequence). CDR3 sequence: CAWTQGAPGMNTEAFF. As DNA, the CDR3 is TGTGCCTGGACACAGGGGGCGCCGGGCATGAACACTGAAGCTTTCTTT.

The chain joins TRBV7-2 to TRBJ1-4; D is ambiguous. Germline CDR1 is SGHTA and CDR2 is FQGNSA. The CDR3 has 13 amino acids. V lost 4 bases to trimming and J lost 7 bases, with 10 bases between them. CDR3 protein: CASSSLRFEKLFF. DNA for the CDR3: TGTGCCAGCAGCTCTCTCCGTTTTGAAAAACTGTTTTTT.

This clone was detected once. This rearrangement joins TRBV3-1 (or the pseudogene TRBV3-2) to TRBJ1-1; D perhaps matches TRBD1 (5 bases). CDR1 LGHDT and CDR2 YNNKEL come from the germline V gene (reference sequence). CDR3 length equals 14 residues. V was pared by 5 bases and J by 2 bases, with 12 bases between. This CDR3 is CASSDMGPNTEAFF. The CDR3 DNA is TGTGCCAGCAGCGACATGGGGCCAAACACTGAAGCTTTCTTT.

This clone was observed a handful of times. The chain carries TRBV7-2 and TRBJ2-7; D not resolved. The ends were cut back, 0 bases at V and 0 bases at J, with 6 bases in the middle. Germline V gives CDR1 SGHTA, CDR2 FQGNSA. This CDR3 region has 14 residues. The CDR3 sequence is CASSLAASSYEQYF. The CDR3 DNA sequence: TGTGCCAGCAGCTTAGCGGCCAGCTCCTACGAGCAGTACTTC. Complete variable domain (other parts from reference TRBV7-2 and TRBJ2-7): GAGVSQSPSNKVTEKGKDVELRCDPISGHTALYWYRQSLGQGLEFLIYFQGNSAPDKSGLPSDRFSAERTGGSVSTLTIQRTQQEDSAVYLCASSLAASSYEQYFGPGTRLTVT.

The genes are TRBV4-3 and TRBJ2-7, with 9 bases identical to TRBD2. Germline CDR1 and CDR2: LGHNA and YSLEER. Trimming cost V 4 bases and J 6 bases; bases outside gene matches: 16. This CDR3 contains 17 residues. Here the CDR3 DNA reads TGCGCCAGCAGCCTTTCCTACGGGACTAGCACCACCACCGAGCAGTACTTC. Its protein is CASSLSYGTSTTTEQYF.

The chain combines TRBV30 with TRBJ1-2, with TRBD1 matching 7 bases. CDR1 GTSNPN and CDR2 SVGIG come from the germline V gene (reference sequence). CDR3 length: 15 amino acids. V was clipped by 2 bases and J by 5 bases; unmatched bases: 11. The CDR3 nucleotides read TGTGCCTGGAGTCTGATCAGACAGGGATGGTATGGCTACACCTTC. Amino acids: CAWSLIRQGWYGYTF. Variable domain in full (rest from reference TRBV30 and TRBJ1-2): SQTIHQWPATLVQPVGSPLSLECTVEGTSNPNLYWYRQAAGRGLQLLFYSVGIGQISSEVPQNLSASRPQDRQFILSSKKLLLSDSGFYLCAWSLIRQGWYGYTFGSGTRLTVV.

In DNA form, the CDR3 reads TGTGCCAGCAGTCCTACTACTAGCGGGGGCTACGAGCAGTACTTC. It yields the protein CASSPTTSGGYEQYF. The chain links TRBV2 to TRBJ2-7, with 11 bases matching TRBD2. This CDR3 is 15 amino acids long. J was trimmed by 3 bases and V by 5 bases; bases with no gene match: 6. Per germline, CDR1 SNHLY and CDR2 FYNNEI.

The V call is TRBV5-1, the J call TRBJ2-1; 9 bases agree with TRBD2. In germline, CDR1 is SGHRS, CDR2 YFSETQ. With 4 bases clipped from V and 8 bases from J, the junction kept 10 bases outside the gene matches. The CDR3 runs to 15 residues. CDR3 bases: TGCGCCAGCAGCCAGGGACTAGCCGGGGGCGATGAGCAGTTCTTC. Its protein is CASSQGLAGGDEQFF.

This chain connects TRBV5-4 to TRBJ2-2, with 12 nucleotides matching TRBD2. The CDR3 is made up of 16 amino acids. With V trimmed by 0 bases and J by 6 bases, 3 bases remained unmatched. Germline V gene lookup returns CDR1 SGHNT and CDR2 YYREEE (reference sequence). CDR3 nucleotide sequence: TGTGCCAGCAGCTTGGGACTAGCGGGAGACTCCGGGGAGCTGTTTTTT. Translation: CASSLGLAGDSGELFF.

The rearrangement links TRBV5-6 to TRBJ2-7; 7 positions match TRBD1. Germline trimming cut 1 base from V and 2 bases from J; bases unmatched to any gene: 0. Germline V gives CDR1 SGHDT, CDR2 YYEEEE. The CDR3 length is 13 residues. The DNA for the CDR3 is TGTGCCAGCAGCTTGACAGGGGCCTACGAGCAGTACTTC. Translation gives CASSLTGAYEQYF.

V is TRBV5-1 and J is TRBJ1-1; D remains unclear. The length of the CDR3 is 15 residues. V dropped 0 bases and J dropped 4 bases, with 13 bases sitting between them. In germline, CDR1 is SGHRS, CDR2 YFSETQ. The chain's CDR3 is CASSLEGLRGTEAFF. CDR3 in DNA: TGCGCCAGCAGCTTGGAAGGGCTTCGGGGCACTGAAGCTTTCTTT.

This rearrangement joins TRBV10-3 to TRBJ2-2; 10 bases match TRBD2. CDR3 size: 17 residues. V lost 1 base, J lost 4 bases, and 6 bases stayed unmatched. Germline-derived CDR1 and CDR2 are ENHRY and SYGVKD. CDR3 nucleotides: TGTGCCATCAGTGAGTTTCTAGCGGGGGAGGCCACCGGGGAGCTGTTTTTT. Translated, it gives CAISEFLAGEATGELFF.

With respect to this clone: The junction departs from the called germline gene at one end, perhaps through a read error. The chain recombines TRBV12-3 or TRBV12-4 with TRBJ2-1, with 10 bases fitting TRBD2. The CDR3 has 12 amino acids. CDR3 amino acids: CASTLGTSDNLF. The CDR3 DNA reads TGTGCCAGCACCCTCGGGACTAGCGACAATCTCTTC.

This chain links TRBV3-1 (or the pseudogene TRBV3-2) with TRBJ2-2; the D gene is possibly TRBD2 (5 bases). V lost 6 bases and J lost 5, with 13 bases in between. The CDR3 consists of 14 residues. The germline V gene has CDR1 LGHDT and CDR2 YNNKEL (reference sequence). The CDR3 sequence is CASRRESRTGELFF. CDR3 nucleotides: TGTGCCAGCAGAAGGGAGAGTAGGACCGGGGAGCTGTTTTTT.

The rearrangement uses TRBV9 and TRBJ2-1; TRBD2 aligns across 9 bases. CDR3 length equals 19 residues. Germline loops: CDR1 SGDLS, CDR2 YYNGEE. The trim removed 0 bases at V and 5 bases at J, leaving 15 bases unmatched. Written as DNA, the CDR3 is TGTGCCAGCAGCGTAGCTGGGCGCGGGGGGGCGACTATCGACAATGAGCAGTTCTTC. Protein sequence: CASSVAGRGGATIDNEQFF.

This rearrangement joins TRBV3-1 (or the pseudogene TRBV3-2) to TRBJ1-4; maybe TRBD1 (6 bases). The germline V gene encodes CDR1 LGHDT and CDR2 YNNKEL (reference sequence). This CDR3 spans 13 amino acids. The V end lost 4 bases, the J end lost 13 bases, and 16 bases lay between the germline ends. CDR3 residues: CASSRSEGQRLFF. In DNA, the CDR3 is TGTGCCAGCAGCCGGTCGGAAGGACAGAGACTGTTTTTT.

With respect to this clone: Other DNA sequences from this sample encode an identical CDR3 as well. The chain is built from TRBV5-1 and TRBJ2-7; D remains unclear. The germline CDR1 and CDR2 sequences are SGHRS and YFSETQ. This CDR3 region has 14 residues. V was cut by 0 bases and J by 0 bases, with 7 bases left in between. CDR3 sequence (DNA): TGCGCCAGCAGCTTGGAGCTTAGCTCCTACGAGCAGTACTTC. Translation: CASSLELSSYEQYF.